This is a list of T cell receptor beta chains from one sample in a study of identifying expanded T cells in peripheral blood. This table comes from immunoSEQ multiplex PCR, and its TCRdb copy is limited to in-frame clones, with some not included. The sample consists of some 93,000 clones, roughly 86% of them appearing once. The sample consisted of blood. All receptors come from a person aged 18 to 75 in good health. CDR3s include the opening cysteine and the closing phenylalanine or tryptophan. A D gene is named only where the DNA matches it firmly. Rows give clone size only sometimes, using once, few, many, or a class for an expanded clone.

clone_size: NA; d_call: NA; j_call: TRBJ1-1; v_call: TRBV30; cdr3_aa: CAWSKGGNTEAFF; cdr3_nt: TGTGCCTGGAGTAAGGGAGGTAACACTGAAGCTTTCTTT
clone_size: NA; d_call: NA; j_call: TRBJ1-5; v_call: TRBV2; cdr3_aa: CASSEAHMGAQHF; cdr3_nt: TGTGCCAGCAGTGAAGCGCACATGGGGGCCCAGCATTTT
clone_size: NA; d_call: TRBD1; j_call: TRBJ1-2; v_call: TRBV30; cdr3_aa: CAWTVQGAGGYTF; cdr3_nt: TGTGCCTGGACCGTACAGGGGGCCGGTGGCTACACCTTC
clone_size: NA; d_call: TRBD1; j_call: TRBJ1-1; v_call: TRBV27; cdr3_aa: CASSSYRGNTEAFF; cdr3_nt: TGTGCCAGCAGTTCGTACAGGGGAAACACTGAAGCTTTCTTT
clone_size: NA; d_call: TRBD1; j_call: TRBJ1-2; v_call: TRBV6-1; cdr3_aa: CASSGQGARIYGYTF; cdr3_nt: TGTGCCAGCAGTGGTCAGGGGGCACGTATCTATGGCTACACCTTC
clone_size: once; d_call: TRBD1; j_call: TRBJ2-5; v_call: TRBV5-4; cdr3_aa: CASSRTGAADQGETQYF; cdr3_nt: TGTGCCAGCAGCCGAACAGGGGCGGCAGATCAGGGAGAGACCCAGTACTTC
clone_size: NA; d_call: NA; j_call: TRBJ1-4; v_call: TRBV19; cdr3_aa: CASSIMQVTGEKLFF; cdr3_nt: TGTGCCAGTAGTATTATGCAGGTAACGGGTGAAAAACTGTTTTTT
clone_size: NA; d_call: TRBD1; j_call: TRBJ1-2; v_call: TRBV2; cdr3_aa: CASRPGTGHGGYTF; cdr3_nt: TGTGCCAGCAGACCCGGGACAGGCCATGGTGGCTACACCTTC
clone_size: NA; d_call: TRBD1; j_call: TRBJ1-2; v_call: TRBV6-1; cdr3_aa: CASSEGGPGGGAYGYTF; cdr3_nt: TGTGCCAGCAGTGAAGGAGGCCCCGGAGGGGGCGCCTATGGCTACACCTTC
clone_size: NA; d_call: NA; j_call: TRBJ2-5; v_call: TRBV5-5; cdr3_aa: CASSRQGGMETQYF; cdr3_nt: TGTGCCAGCAGCCGTCAAGGGGGTATGGAGACCCAGTACTTC
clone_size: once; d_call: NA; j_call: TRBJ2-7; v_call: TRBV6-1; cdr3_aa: CASSEAQGLSEQYF; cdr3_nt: TGTGCCAGCAGTGAAGCCCAGGGGTTGAGTGAGCAGTACTTC
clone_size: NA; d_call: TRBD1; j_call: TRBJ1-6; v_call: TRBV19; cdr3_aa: CASSEGQGNSPLHF; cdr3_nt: TGTGCCAGTAGTGAAGGACAGGGGAATTCACCCCTCCACTTT
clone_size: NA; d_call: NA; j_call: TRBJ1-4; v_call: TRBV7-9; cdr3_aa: CASSLKVGSKGEKLFF; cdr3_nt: TGTGCCAGCAGCTTAAAGGTGGGATCCAAGGGCGAAAAACTGTTTTTT
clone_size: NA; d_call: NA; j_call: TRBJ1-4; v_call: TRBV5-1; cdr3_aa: CASRTDEKLFF; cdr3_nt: TGCGCCAGCAGGACGGACGAAAAACTGTTTTTT
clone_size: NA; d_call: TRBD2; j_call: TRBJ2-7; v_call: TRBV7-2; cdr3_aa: CASSTLAGGTYEQYF; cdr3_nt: TGTGCCAGCAGCACCTTAGCGGGAGGTACCTACGAGCAGTACTTC
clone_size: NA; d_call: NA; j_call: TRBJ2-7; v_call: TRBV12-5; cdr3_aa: CASGLVLWDSRPSEQYF; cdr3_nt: TGTGCTAGTGGTTTGGTACTTTGGGACTCAAGGCCCTCCGAGCAGTACTTC
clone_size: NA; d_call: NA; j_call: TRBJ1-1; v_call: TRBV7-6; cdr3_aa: CASSSGIKTEAFF; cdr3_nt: TGTGCCAGCAGTTCAGGGATTAAGACTGAAGCTTTCTTT
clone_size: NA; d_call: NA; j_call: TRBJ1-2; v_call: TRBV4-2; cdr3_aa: CASRAPPGRSEGYTF; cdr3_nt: TGTGCCAGCAGAGCACCTCCCGGGCGTTCAGAAGGCTACACCTTC
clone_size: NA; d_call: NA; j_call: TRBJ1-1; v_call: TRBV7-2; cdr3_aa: CASRRDGNPLEAFF; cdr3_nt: TGTGCCAGCAGACGGGACGGGAACCCACTGGAAGCTTTCTTT
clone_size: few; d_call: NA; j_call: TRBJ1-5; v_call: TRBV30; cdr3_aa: CAWSSGEGTQPQHF; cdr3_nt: TGTGCCTGGAGTTCAGGGGAAGGTACTCAGCCCCAGCATTTT
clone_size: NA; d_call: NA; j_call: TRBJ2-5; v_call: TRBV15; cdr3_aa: CATSQGGFGETQYF; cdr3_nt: TGTGCCACCAGCCAAGGGGGATTTGGAGAGACCCAGTACTTC
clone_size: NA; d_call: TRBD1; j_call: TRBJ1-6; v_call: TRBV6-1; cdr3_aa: CASSASSSGGRRSPLHF; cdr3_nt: TGTGCCAGCAGTGCCTCCTCTTCAGGGGGAAGACGTTCACCCCTCCACTTT
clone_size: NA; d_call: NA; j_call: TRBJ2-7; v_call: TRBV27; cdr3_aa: CASMGGSYEQYF; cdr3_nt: TGTGCCAGCATGGGCGGATCCTACGAGCAGTACTTC
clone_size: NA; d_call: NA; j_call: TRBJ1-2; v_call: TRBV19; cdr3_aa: CASGALEDYGYTF; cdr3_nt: TGTGCCAGTGGGGCCTTAGAGGACTATGGCTACACCTTC
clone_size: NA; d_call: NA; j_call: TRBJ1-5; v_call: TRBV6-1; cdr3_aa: CASSGGLYSNQPQHF; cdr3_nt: TGTGCCAGCAGTGGGGGCCTTTATAGCAATCAGCCCCAGCATTTT
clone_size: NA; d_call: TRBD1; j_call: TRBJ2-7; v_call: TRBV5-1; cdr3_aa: CASSVTGTDSYEQYF; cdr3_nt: TGCGCCAGCAGCGTGACCGGGACAGACTCCTACGAGCAGTACTTC
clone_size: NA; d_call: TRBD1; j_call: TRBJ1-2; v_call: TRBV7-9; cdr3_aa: CASSSFPDPGQANYGYTF; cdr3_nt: TGTGCCAGCAGCTCATTCCCTGACCCGGGACAGGCTAATTATGGCTACACCTTC
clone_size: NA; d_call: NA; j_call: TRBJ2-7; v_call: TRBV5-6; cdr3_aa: CASSLWGADEQYF; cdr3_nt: TGTGCCAGCAGCTTATGGGGGGCGGACGAGCAGTACTTC
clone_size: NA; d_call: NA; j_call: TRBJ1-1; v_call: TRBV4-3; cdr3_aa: CASSQESGRNTEAFF; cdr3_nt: TGCGCCAGCAGCCAAGAGTCAGGTCGGAACACTGAAGCTTTCTTT
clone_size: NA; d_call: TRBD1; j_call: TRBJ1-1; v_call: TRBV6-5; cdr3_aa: CASSPQGGTEAFF; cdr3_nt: TGTGCCAGCAGTCCCCAGGGGGGGACTGAAGCTTTCTTT
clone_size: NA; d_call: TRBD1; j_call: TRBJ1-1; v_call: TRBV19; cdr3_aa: CASSDRGPTEAFF; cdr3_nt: TGTGCCAGTAGTGACAGGGGGCCCACTGAAGCTTTCTTT
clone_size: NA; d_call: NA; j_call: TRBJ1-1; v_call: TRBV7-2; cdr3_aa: CASSLAVMNTEAFF; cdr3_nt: TGTGCCAGCAGCTTAGCCGTGATGAACACTGAAGCTTTCTTT
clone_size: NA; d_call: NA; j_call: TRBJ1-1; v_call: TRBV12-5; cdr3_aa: CASALMWGDTEAFF; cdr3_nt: TGTGCTAGTGCCCTTATGTGGGGCGACACTGAAGCTTTCTTT
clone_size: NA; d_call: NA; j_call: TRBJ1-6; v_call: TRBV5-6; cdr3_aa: CASSSPGDSPLHF; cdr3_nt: TGTGCCAGCAGCTCCCCGGGGGATTCACCCCTCCACTTT
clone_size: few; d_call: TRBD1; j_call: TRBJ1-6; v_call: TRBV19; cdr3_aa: CASSDRENSPLHF; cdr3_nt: TGTGCCAGTAGCGACAGGGAAAATTCACCCCTCCACTTT
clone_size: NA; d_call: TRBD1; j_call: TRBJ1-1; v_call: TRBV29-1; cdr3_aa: CSARKGRDRGEAFF; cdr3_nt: TGCAGCGCCCGGAAGGGGAGAGACAGGGGCGAAGCTTTCTTT
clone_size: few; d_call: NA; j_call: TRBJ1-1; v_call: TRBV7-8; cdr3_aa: CASSLNLETEAFF; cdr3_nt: TGTGCCAGCAGCTTAAACCTCGAGACTGAAGCTTTCTTT
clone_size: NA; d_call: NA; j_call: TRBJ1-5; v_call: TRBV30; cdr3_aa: CAWEDSRNQPQHF; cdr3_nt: TGTGCCTGGGAGGACAGCCGCAATCAGCCCCAGCATTTT
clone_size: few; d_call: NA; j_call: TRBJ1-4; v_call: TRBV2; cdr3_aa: CASKQSSEKLFF; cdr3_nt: TGTGCCAGCAAGCAGAGTTCAGAAAAACTGTTTTTT
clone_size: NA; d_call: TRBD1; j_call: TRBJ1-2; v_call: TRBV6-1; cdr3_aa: CASSEGDRVYYGYTF; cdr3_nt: TGTGCCAGCAGTGAGGGGGACAGGGTGTACTATGGCTACACCTTC
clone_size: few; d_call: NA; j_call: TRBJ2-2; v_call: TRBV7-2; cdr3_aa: CASRHGGSSAGELFF; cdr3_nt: TGTGCCAGCAGACATGGCGGATCTAGCGCCGGGGAGCTGTTTTTT